This TCR beta chain was sequenced during a study of T cells in Graves' hyperthyroidism and ophthalmopathy. Amplification of TCR beta CDR3 regions was performed using RNA transcripts as template. Carried out on the TCR CDR3, a first-round RT-PCR used the HTBI primer set. TCRdb reanalysed the multiplex PCR reads using MiXCR and keeps one entry per CDR3 protein. The data contain roughly 350,000 distinct CDR3 sequences, roughly an eighth of them singletons. A NOSPECS grade of at least 4, a Clinical Activity Score of at least 3 and duration under 3 months were recorded in ophthalmopathy patients. The study left out patients who had uncontrolled infection, other autoimmune disease, pregnancy or lactation. The receptor's source is a woman in her thirties or forties with Graves' ophthalmopathy. Sequencing input: blood.

The chain's CDR3 is CASSSVSNEQYF. The CDR3 DNA reads TGTGCCAGCAGTTCGGTTTCTAACGAGCAGTACTTC. The chain combines TRBV6-1 with TRBJ2-7; no firm D call. CDR1 is MNHNS and CDR2 is SASEGT in the germline V gene. V shed 5 bases and J shed 5 bases, with 10 bases lying between them. This CDR3 comprises 12 residues.